The TCR beta chain described here comes from a study of blood T cell repertoires in COVID-19. Study in general: COVID-19 samples collected from the United States, Italy and Spain covered acute and convalescent phases. Sample material is recorded as cDNA or gDNA derived from T cells, B-cell-depleted T cells, or PBMCs.

Methods used by the authors: The authors estimated nucleated cell counts from reference gene primer amplification. The assay was immunoSEQ multiplex PCR, and TCRdb's table has in-frame clones only and misses some. The DNA gave D and trimming, while V, J and clone size come from that table. The top ten hold approximately 1% of the sample, which has about 120,000 clones, 70% to 90% seen once. This CDR3 comprises 14 residues. Germline CDR1 is MDHEN and CDR2 is SYDVKM. V was clipped by 4 bases and J by 4 bases, with 11 bases between them. Sequences were obtained from peripheral blood. The sequence was obtained from a woman older than 75 with acute or convalescent COVID-19. The chain links TRBV28 to TRBJ1-3; possibly TRBD1 for D (6 bases). This CDR3 reads CASSSGQIGNTIYF. Here the CDR3 DNA reads TGTGCCAGCAGTTCCGGACAGATAGGAAACACCATATATTTT.